The rows below give T cell receptor beta chains drawn from one sample of a study of blood T cell repertoires in COVID-19. Clones were read by immunoSEQ multiplex PCR, and TCRdb kept only the in-frame ones, dropping some. This sample yields some 180,000 clones, of which around four fifths are seen a single time; around 8.9% belongs to the top ten. What was sequenced was peripheral blood. Receptor source: a woman of 80 years or more with COVID-19, enrolled during active disease. Each CDR3 is given with its conserved first and last residue. The D gene is left open where the match is weak. Some rows mark clone size as missing; the rest say once, few, many or name a class of expanded clone.

>TRBD1|-|TRBJ2-1|TRBV7-2|16
TGTGCCAGCAGCGCGTGGGAGGGACAGGGCTTTAATGAGCAGTTCTTC
CASSAWEGQGFNEQFF
>TRBD2|-|TRBJ2-1|TRBV6-5|14
TGTGCCAGCAGCGTTGGACTAGGTAACAATGAGCAGTTCTTC
CASSVGLGNNEQFF
>-|-|TRBJ2-7|TRBV15|12
TGTGCCACCAGTCCTACTAGGGACGAGCAGTACTTC
CATSPTRDEQYF
>-|-|TRBJ2-5|TRBV10-3|13
TGTGCCATCAGTGTTAATTGGGCCGAGACCCAGTACTTC
CAISVNWAETQYF
>TRBD1|-|TRBJ1-5|TRBV2|13
TGTGCCAGCAGCGGACAGGGGGATCAGCCCCAGCATTTT
CASSGQGDQPQHF
>-|once|TRBJ2-7|TRBV7-2|14
TGTGCCAGCAGCCCCCGGCCGGGTTCCTACGAGCAGTACTTC
CASSPRPGSYEQYF
>-|-|TRBJ2-7|TRBV18|12
TGTGCCAGCTCCCTTGACGGGTGGCAGCAGTACTTC
CASSLDGWQQYF
>-|once|TRBJ2-2|TRBV11-2|13
TGTGCCAGCAGCTTAATGGCCCCCGGGGAGCTGTTTTTT
CASSLMAPGELFF
>-|-|TRBJ2-3|TRBV2|16
TGTGCCAGCAGCAAGCAAGGACAGGGAGGGAGAGATACGCAGTATTTT
CASSKQGQGGRDTQYF
>-|-|TRBJ2-2|TRBV2|13
TGTGCCAGCAGTGAGGCCCTGGTCGGGGAGCTGTTTTTT
CASSEALVGELFF
>-|-|TRBJ1-3|TRBV11-2|16
TGTGCCAGCAGCCCTCAGGGGTTGGGTACTGGAAACACCATATATTTT
CASSPQGLGTGNTIYF
>TRBD2|-|TRBJ2-2|TRBV9|16
TGTGCCAGCAGCGTCCTAGCGGGATATTCCACCGGGGAGCTGTTTTTT
CASSVLAGYSTGELFF
>TRBD1|-|TRBJ2-2|TRBV5-1|18
TGCGCCAGCAGCCCACTGCCGGGACAGAACTTGCTCACCGGGGAGCTGTTTTTT
CASSPLPGQNLLTGELFF
>-|-|TRBJ2-7|TRBV2|12
TGTGCCAGCAGCCTGACACCGTACGAGCAGTACTTC
CASSLTPYEQYF
>TRBD1|-|TRBJ1-1|TRBV18|15
TGTGCCAGCTCACCGGTGACAGGGACCACCGCTGAAGCTTTCTTT
CASSPVTGTTAEAFF
>TRBD1|-|TRBJ1-5|TRBV7-3|14
TGTGCCAGCAGCTTAAGACAGGGAGAACAGCCCCAGCATTTT
CASSLRQGEQPQHF
>-|-|TRBJ2-7|TRBV5-1|16
TGCGCCAGCAGCTTGGACCCGACACATGGCCTATACGAGCAGTACTTC
CASSLDPTHGLYEQYF
>TRBD2|once|TRBJ2-7|TRBV9|13
TGTGCCAGCTCCCGGGGGGTAAGCTACGAGCAGTACTTC
CASSRGVSYEQYF
>-|-|TRBJ1-1|TRBV28|12
TGTGCCAGCAGGGGCCACGGGGCTGAAGCTTTCTTT
CASRGHGAEAFF
>-|-|TRBJ1-5|TRBV18|12
TGTGCCAGCTCTCTTAACGGGCAGCCCCAGCATTTT
CASSLNGQPQHF
>-|-|TRBJ1-2|TRBV3-1/TRBV3-2|16
TGTGCCAGCAGCCTATTAGATACAGGGAAGACGGGTGGCTACACCTTC
CASSLLDTGKTGGYTF
>TRBD1|-|TRBJ1-5|TRBV4-1|16
TGCGCCAGCAGCCCTGACAGGGGGGGACGCAATCAGCCCCAGCATTTT
CASSPDRGGRNQPQHF
>TRBD1|-|TRBJ1-1|TRBV7-6|16
TGTGCCAGCAGCGCAAGACAGGGCCCCGAGGACACTGAAGCTTTCTTT
CASSARQGPEDTEAFF
>-|few|TRBJ1-1|TRBV5-6|12
TGTGCCAGCAGCTTGGCGTGGAGGGAAGCTTTCTTT
CASSLAWREAFF
>-|-|TRBJ1-1|TRBV6-5|11
TGTGCCACGAAGGGGGACACTGAAGCTTTCTTT
CATKGDTEAFF
>-|-|TRBJ1-2|TRBV18|14
TGTGCCAGCTCACAGCGGGCCTGGAACTATGGCTACACCTTC
CASSQRAWNYGYTF
>-|-|TRBJ1-4|TRBV28|16
TGTGCCAGCAAGTACAGCATGGGGGGTGGGAGTGAAAAACTGTTTTTT
CASKYSMGGGSEKLFF
>TRBD1|-|TRBJ1-4|TRBV2|15
TGTGCCAGCAGTCCACTACAGGGGACTAATGAAAAACTGTTTTTT
CASSPLQGTNEKLFF
>-|-|TRBJ1-2|TRBV7-8|14
TGTGCCAGCAGCAGGGACGGGGGAAACTATGGCTACACCTTC
CASSRDGGNYGYTF
>-|-|TRBJ2-2|TRBV2|13
TGTGCCAGCGTGGAGAGGTACACCGGGGAGCTGTTTTTT
CASVERYTGELFF
>-|-|TRBJ1-1|TRBV19|14
TGTGCCAGTAGCCAAGGGGGGGGCTTGGCTGAAGCTTTCTTT
CASSQGGGLAEAFF
>-|once|TRBJ1-3|TRBV5-5|16
TGTGCCAGCAGCCCCGTCGTAGAATTGTCTGGAAACACCATATATTTT
CASSPVVELSGNTIYF
>-|once|TRBJ2-5|TRBV7-7|14
TGTGCTAGCAGCCCCGTAGTCGGAGGGGAGACCCAGTACTTC
CASSPVVGGETQYF
>-|-|TRBJ1-4|TRBV20-1|13
TGCAGTGCTAGTCCCCGGGCGGGTGAAAAACTGTTTTTT
CSASPRAGEKLFF
>TRBD2|-|TRBJ2-5|TRBV5-6|16
TGTGCCAGCAGCTGGGGAGCGGGAGACTACCAAGAGACCCAGTACTTC
CASSWGAGDYQETQYF
>-|-|TRBJ1-5|TRBV24-1|15
TGTGCCACCAGTGAGTCCTCGGGGGGCAGTCAGCCCCAGCATTTT
CATSESSGGSQPQHF
>-|-|TRBJ1-6|TRBV25-1|15
TGTGCCAGCATCGGTCCGGGAGGCGGGAATTCACCCCTCCACTTT
CASIGPGGGNSPLHF
>-|once|TRBJ1-5|TRBV5-6|14
TGTGCCAGCAGACAAGGGGGAAGCAATCAGCCCCAGCATTTT
CASRQGGSNQPQHF
>TRBD2|-|TRBJ2-1|TRBV7-2|16
TGTGCCAGCAGCCTTAGCGGGGGGGCCTCCTACAATGAGCAGTTCTTC
CASSLSGGASYNEQFF
>TRBD1|-|TRBJ2-1|TRBV5-4|14
TGTGCCAGCAGCTTGGATGCCAGGGGGAATGAGCAGTTCTTC
CASSLDARGNEQFF
>-|few|TRBJ1-4|TRBV5-6|14
TGTGCCAGCAGCGCCGGCGGGGGAGGGAAAAAACTGTTTTTT
CASSAGGGGKKLFF
>-|once|TRBJ2-5|TRBV7-2|15
TGTGCCAGCAGCACCGGAGGCATCTATCAAGAGACCCAGTACTTC
CASSTGGIYQETQYF
>TRBD1|few|TRBJ1-5|TRBV6-5|15
TGTGCCAGCAGGACTCCGGGACAGAGAAATCAGCCCCAGCATTTT
CASRTPGQRNQPQHF
>-|-|TRBJ1-2|TRBV7-9|13
TGTGCCAGCAGCTTAAGGCCAGGGTATGGCTACACCTTC
CASSLRPGYGYTF
>-|-|TRBJ1-2|TRBV19|15
TGTGCCAGTTCGGCGGGGGATTTGACTAACTATGGCTACACCTTC
CASSAGDLTNYGYTF
>-|-|TRBJ2-1|TRBV5-1|15
TGCGCCAGCAGCTTGGCCGGGGAGAGGTACAATGAGCAGTTCTTC
CASSLAGERYNEQFF
>-|once|TRBJ1-1|TRBV7-2|14
TGTGCCAGCAGCTTAGACGGGTGGTTAGGTGAAGCTTTCTTT
CASSLDGWLGEAFF
>-|-|TRBJ2-5|TRBV14|12
TGTGCCAGCAGCCAATTCGAAGAGACCCAGTACTTC
CASSQFEETQYF
>-|-|TRBJ2-2|TRBV3-1/TRBV3-2|13
TGTGCCAGCAGCCAAGCGGGATGGGGGGAGCTGTTTTTT
CASSQAGWGELFF
>TRBD1|-|TRBJ1-1|TRBV11-2|15
TGTGCCAGCAGCTTAAGGGGGACAGCGGCACCTGAAGCTTTCTTT
CASSLRGTAAPEAFF
>-|-|TRBJ1-2|TRBV18|15
TGTGCCACCTCCCCGGAGGCCAGCCCTAACTATGGCTACACCTTC
CATSPEASPNYGYTF
>-|-|TRBJ2-5|TRBV25-1|14
TGTGCCAGCAGTGACCCAACAGCCCAAGAGACCCAGTACTTC
CASSDPTAQETQYF
>-|once|TRBJ1-1|TRBV5-4|15
TGTGCCAGCAGCTTGGTAGGAGACCGCGGCGCTGAAGCTTTCTTT
CASSLVGDRGAEAFF
>TRBD1|-|TRBJ1-5|TRBV2|13
TGTGCCAGCAGTGGGGACAGGCATCAGCCCCAGCATTTT
CASSGDRHQPQHF